These T cell receptor beta chains were read from a single sample in a study of T cell responses to AZD1222 COVID-19 vaccine. The method was immunoSEQ multiplex PCR; TCRdb's version includes in-frame clones alone and lacks a portion of them. The sample shows roughly 50,000 clones, roughly 90% of them seen only once. The sequenced sample was peripheral blood, obtained on day 0 of AZD1222 vaccination. All receptors come from an adult in good health. The CDR3 runs from the conserved cysteine through the conserved F or W. D genes are given only for firm matches. Only some rows state a clone size, as once, few, many or a class for expanded clones.

clone_size	v_call	j_call	d_call	cdr3_nt	cdr3_aa
.	TRBV2	TRBJ2-1	TRBD2	TGTGCCAGCAGGAGCGGGAGCTCCTACAATGAGCAGTTCTTC	CASRSGSSYNEQFF
.	TRBV27	TRBJ2-2	.	TGTGCCAGCAGTTTATCCAACACCGGGGAGCTGTTTTTT	CASSLSNTGELFF
.	TRBV18	TRBJ1-1	.	TGTGCCAGCTCACCGGAACAGAACACTGAAGCTTTCTTT	CASSPEQNTEAFF
.	TRBV5-1	TRBJ1-2	.	TGCGCCAGCAGCGCTGGACAGTTCTATGGCTACACCTTC	CASSAGQFYGYTF
.	TRBV6-2/TRBV6-3	TRBJ2-3	TRBD2	TGTGCCAGCAGCATTTATTTGGGGACACTAGCGGGAGGTAGCAGCACAGATACGCAGTATTTT	CASSIYLGTLAGGSSTDTQYF
.	TRBV6-5	TRBJ2-3	.	TGTGCCAGCAGTCCCGGGACTCTAAACACAGATACGCAGTATTTT	CASSPGTLNTDTQYF
.	TRBV29-1	TRBJ2-7	.	TGCAGCGTTAGAGGGGTTGCCTACGAGCAGTACTTC	CSVRGVAYEQYF
.	TRBV28	TRBJ2-7	.	TGTGCCAGCAGTTTTGGGGGTGGGACGGCTGCCTACGAGCAGTACTTC	CASSFGGGTAAYEQYF
.	TRBV5-1	TRBJ2-3	TRBD2	TGCGCCAGCAGGTTGCTAGCGGGTACAGATACGCAGTATTTT	CASRLLAGTDTQYF
.	TRBV6-5	TRBJ2-7	.	TGTGCCAGCAGTTCAACATCAGGGTTAGGCTACGAGCAGTACTTC	CASSSTSGLGYEQYF
.	TRBV21-1	TRBJ1-2	.	TGTGCCAGCAGCGCCCACTATGGCTACACCTTC	CASSAHYGYTF
.	TRBV7-8	TRBJ1-3	.	TGTGCCAGCAGCTGGGACGGCTCTGGAAACACCATATATTTT	CASSWDGSGNTIYF
.	TRBV5-1	TRBJ2-1	TRBD1	TGCGCCAGCAGCTTGGGACAGGGAGATGAGCAGTTCTTC	CASSLGQGDEQFF
.	TRBV3-1/TRBV3-2	TRBJ1-1	.	TGTGCCAGCAGCCAAGGGTTTCGGAACACTGAAGCTTTCTTT	CASSQGFRNTEAFF
.	TRBV6-1	TRBJ1-1	.	TGTGCCAGCAGTGAAGTTGGGGGGACTGAAGCTTTCTTT	CASSEVGGTEAFF
.	TRBV7-9	TRBJ2-1	.	TGTGCCAGCAGCTTACCAACGGGAGTCTCCTATAATGAGCAGTTCTTC	CASSLPTGVSYNEQFF
few	TRBV11-2	TRBJ1-1	TRBD1	TGTGCCAGCAGCTTAGGTGGACAGGGATCCGGGAACACTGAAGCTTTCTTT	CASSLGGQGSGNTEAFF
.	TRBV4-1	TRBJ2-7	TRBD2	TGCGCCAGCAGCCAAGGATCACTAGCGGGAGGCTACGAGCAGTACTTC	CASSQGSLAGGYEQYF
.	TRBV2	TRBJ2-3	.	TGTGCCAGCAGTGTGGTCAGCACAGATACGCAGTATTTT	CASSVVSTDTQYF
.	TRBV18	TRBJ1-1	.	TGTGCCAGCTCACCCGCCGAATTTGGCACTGAAGCTTTCTTT	CASSPAEFGTEAFF